The T cell receptor beta chain under discussion was sequenced for a study of blood T cell repertoires in COVID-19. Study-wide context: Donors in the United States, Italy and Spain gave samples during acute or convalescent COVID-19. T cells, B-cell-depleted T cells, or PBMCs supplied cDNA or gDNA.

Germline CDR1 is SNHLY and CDR2 is FYNNEI. V was pared by 6 bases and J by 2 bases, with 11 bases between. The CDR3 covers 14 residues. Study processing details: Scientists estimated how many nucleated cells there were by amplifying reference gene primers. TCRdb keeps only in-frame clones here, not all; method: immunoSEQ multiplex PCR. The DNA was the basis for D and trimming; V, J and clone size are from that table. The sample has roughly 41,000 clones, about 83% seen once. Sequences were obtained from peripheral blood. The chain carries TRBV2 and TRBJ1-5, with a possible D match to TRBD1 (5 bases). The clonotype comes from an elderly woman with acute or convalescent COVID-19. DNA of the CDR3: TGTGCCAGCAGACCCTTAGGGGGCAATCAGCCCCAGCATTTT. It specifies CASRPLGGNQPQHF.